One and the same sample provided the 25 T cell receptor beta chains below, sequenced in a study of glioma-infiltrating T cells after dendritic cell vaccination. Profiled with immunoSEQ multiplex PCR; TCRdb holds only in-frame clones, not every one. The sample lists more than 20,000 clones; approximately 85% were seen once. This sample comprised blood, obtained before dendritic cell vaccination. These receptors all stem from a human donor with glioblastoma.

This clone rates as medium-sized. At one end, the junction sequence differs from germline, possibly due to a read error. The same CDR3 also results from other DNA sequences found in this sample. CDR3 residues: CASSEYAGPSYEQYF. For the CDR3, the DNA is TGCGCCAGCAGTGAGTACGCGGGACCCTCCTACGAGCAGTACTTC. The rearrangement uses TRBV6-1 and TRBJ2-7, with a tentative D call TRBD2 (6 bases). Germline V gene sequence: CDR1 MNHNS, CDR2 SASEGT. The CDR3 has 15 amino acids.

In nucleotides, the CDR3 is TGTGCCAGTAGTCCCGTGGTAGGACAGATATACAATGAGCAGTTCTTC. Its translation is CASSPVVGQIYNEQFF. This chain connects TRBV19 to TRBJ2-1; D possibly corresponds to TRBD1 (6 bases). Trimming removed 5 bases at V and 4 bases at J, with 18 bases between. There are 16 residues in the CDR3. Germline-derived CDR1 and CDR2 are LNHDA and SQIVND (reference sequence).

J is TRBJ2-2 and V is TRBV10-3; 8 bases are a match to TRBD1. Germline V CDR1 and CDR2: ENHRY, SYGVKD. The ends lost 7 bases at V and 4 bases at J; junction bases unmatched: 8. This CDR3 is built from 15 residues. CDR3 amino acids: CAITDDRGPTGELFF. CDR3 DNA sequence: TGTGCCATCACTGACGACAGGGGACCCACCGGGGAGCTGTTTTTT.

This chain uses TRBV19 with TRBJ2-1; D perhaps matches TRBD1 (6 bases). The CDR3 contains 15 residues. V shed 6 bases and J shed 0 bases, with 12 bases lying between them. The germline gives CDR1 LNHDA, CDR2 SQIVND (reference sequence). In DNA form, the CDR3 reads TGTGCCAGTAGCGAAACAGGGAGCTCCTACAATGAGCAGTTCTTC. Its translation is CASSETGSSYNEQFF.

The CDR3 DNA sequence: TGTGCCACCAGCACCCGAGGGGGATCTGAAGCTTTCTTT. This codes for CATSTRGGSEAFF. This chain joins TRBV15 and TRBJ1-1; possibly TRBD1 for D (6 bases). Germline V gene data show CDR1 as LNHNV and CDR2 as YYDKDF (reference sequence). The CDR3 loop spans 13 amino acids. Trimming cost V 4 bases and J 6 bases, with 12 bases left between them.

The rearrangement links TRBV9 to TRBJ1-4, with TRBD1 as a possible D gene (5 bases). The CDR3 runs 17 residues. The V gene's germline CDR1 is SGDLS and CDR2 YYNGEE. The germline V and J ends were trimmed by 4 bases and 2 bases, with 18 bases remaining between them. CDR3 sequence: CASSPRGRRNTNEKLFF. The CDR3 coding sequence is TGTGCCAGCAGCCCCCGGGGGAGGCGGAATACTAATGAAAAACTGTTTTTT.

This clone appeared a few times. The chain employs TRBV11-2 and TRBJ2-3; D is perhaps TRBD2 (6 bases). Germline CDR1 SGHAT, CDR2 FQNNGV. CDR3 size: 19 residues. V lost 4 bases to trimming and J lost 7 bases, with 30 bases between them. CDR3 sequence reads: CASSSSGPLALQRSHTQYF. For the CDR3, the DNA is TGTGCCAGCAGCTCCTCAGGGCCTCTAGCGCTACAAAGGAGTCATACGCAGTATTTT.

V and J are TRBV29-1 and TRBJ1-5; a possible D gene is TRBD1 (5 bases). V dropped 1 base and J dropped 6 bases, with 13 bases sitting between them. This CDR3 spans 14 amino acids. Germline V lookup: CDR1 SQVTM, CDR2 ANQGSEA. The CDR3 region is CSVEVEGLGQPQHF. DNA of the CDR3: TGCAGCGTTGAAGTGGAGGGGTTGGGTCAGCCCCAGCATTTT.

This chain links TRBV4-1 with TRBJ1-2, with D possibly matching TRBD1 (5 bases). The V gene's germline CDR1 is MGHRA and CDR2 YSYEKL. Trimming took off 0 bases at V and 6 bases at J, with 23 bases between the two ends. This CDR3 region has 18 residues. The CDR3 here is CASSQDTPAYRILNGYTF. The DNA of the CDR3 is TGCGCCAGCAGCCAAGATACGCCGGCCTACAGGATCTTGAATGGCTACACCTTC.

This chain links TRBV2 with TRBJ1-2; a possible D gene is TRBD1 (6 bases). Trimming stripped 8 bases from V and 8 bases from J, with 21 bases between. Germline loops: CDR1 SNHLY, CDR2 FYNNEI. This CDR3 is built from 14 residues. The CDR3 sequence: CASAEQGIIDGYTF. In DNA form, the CDR3 reads TGTGCCAGCGCAGAACAGGGAATAATAGACGGCTACACCTTC.

The rearrangement uses TRBV7-9 and TRBJ1-1, with 10 bases lining up with TRBD1. From germline, CDR1 is SEHNR and CDR2 FQNEAQ (reference sequence). The CDR3 has 14 amino acids. With 11 bases clipped from V and 4 bases from J, the junction kept 10 bases outside the gene matches. The CDR3 loop is CAAGGGTGVTEAFF. The CDR3 region has the DNA TGTGCCGCGGGAGGTGGGACAGGGGTCACTGAAGCTTTCTTT.

This chain uses TRBV6-6 with TRBJ1-5, with unresolved D. The V gene lost 6 bases and the J gene lost 0 bases, with 9 bases spanning the gap. Germline lookup yields CDR1 MNHNY and CDR2 SVGAGI (reference sequence). There are 14 residues in the CDR3. CDR3: CASSRLNSNQPQHF. In DNA, the CDR3 is TGTGCCAGCAGCAGGTTGAATAGCAATCAGCCCCAGCATTTT.

The V and J genes are TRBV18 and TRBJ1-6; 9 bases match TRBD1. The germline V gene encodes CDR1 KGHSH and CDR2 LQKENI. With V trimmed by 0 bases and J by 9 bases, 6 bases remained unmatched. The CDR3 is 16 residues long. In nucleotides, the CDR3 is TGTGCCAGCTCACCACCCGGACAGGGGCGAAGTTCACCCCTCCACTTT. Its protein is CASSPPGQGRSSPLHF.

Only one count was recorded for this clone. V is TRBV7-9 and J is TRBJ1-2, with 7 bases fitting TRBD1. Germline V gives CDR1 SEHNR, CDR2 FQNEAQ (reference sequence). V was pared by 6 bases and J by 8 bases, with 12 bases of the junction left unmatched. The CDR3 has 14 residues. CDR3 coding DNA: TGTGCCAGCAGACTGCAACCTGACAGGGTGGGCTACACCTTC. Its protein is CASRLQPDRVGYTF.

The chain has TRBV11-1 and TRBJ2-7, with TRBD1 matching over 8 bases. V gave up 5 bases and J gave up 5 bases; unmatched junction bases: 5. The CDR3 is made up of 13 amino acids. Germline-derived CDR1 and CDR2 are SGHAT and FQDESV (reference sequence). CDR3 sequence: CASSDADRDEQYF. The CDR3 nucleotides read TGTGCCAGCAGCGATGCGGACAGGGACGAGCAGTACTTC.

CDR3 in DNA: TGTGCCAGCAGTCTGCACGGGACAGGCCAAGAGACCCAGTACTTC. This codes for CASSLHGTGQETQYF. V gene TRBV28 combines with J gene TRBJ2-5; 8 bases match TRBD1. The CDR3 length is 15 residues. Losses at the gene ends were 5 bases for V and 1 base for J; bases not matched to a gene: 6. Germline V gene lookup returns CDR1 MDHEN and CDR2 SYDVKM.

The chain uses TRBV4-1 and TRBJ2-1; D may be TRBD1 (5 bases). Germline V gene sequence: CDR1 MGHRA, CDR2 YSYEKL. The V end was cut by 1 base, the J end by 8 bases, with 21 bases between. This CDR3 has 17 amino acids. Written as DNA, the CDR3 is TGCGCCAGCAGCCAAGGTTATGGGGCCTCGTCCGGGTATGAGCAGTTCTTC. Protein product: CASSQGYGASSGYEQFF.

In nucleotides, the CDR3 is TGTGCCAGCAGTTACTACGGGGGGCCTGACTATGGCTACACCTTC. This sequence encodes CASSYYGGPDYGYTF. The chain combines TRBV6-5 with TRBJ1-2; TRBD1 might be the D (6 bases). Germline CDR1 is MNHEY and CDR2 is SVGAGI. The V gene lost 1 base and the J gene lost 3 bases, with 12 bases spanning the gap. The CDR3 has 15 amino acids.

J is TRBJ1-2 and V is TRBV19; 10 bases match TRBD1. Germline loops: CDR1 LNHDA, CDR2 SQIVND (reference sequence). There are 16 residues in the CDR3. V was pared by 5 bases and J by 6 bases, with 12 bases of the junction left unmatched. The CDR3: CASSPGSGTGAHGYTF. The CDR3 DNA is TGTGCCAGTAGTCCGGGGTCCGGGACAGGGGCCCATGGCTACACCTTC.

This chain links TRBV4-3 with TRBJ1-2, with 9 bases identical to TRBD1. The CDR3 loop spans 14 amino acids. Per germline, CDR1 LGHNA and CDR2 YSLEER. The V segment lost 1 base and the J segment 7 bases; nucleotides outside the gene matches: 4. The CDR3 region has the DNA TGCGCCAGCAGCCAAGGACAGGGGGAGGTTGGCTACACCTTC. It codes for CASSQGQGEVGYTF.

J is TRBJ2-3 and V is TRBV6-1; 7 bases align to TRBD1. V lost 1 base, J lost 0 bases, and 1 base stayed unmatched. In germline, CDR1 is MNHNS, CDR2 SASEGT. CDR3 length equals 15 residues. CDR3 sequence: CASSEDRGSTDTQYF. As DNA, the CDR3 is TGTGCCAGCAGTGAAGACAGGGGAAGCACAGATACGCAGTATTTT.

The table lists this clone with a few counts. This chain joins TRBV11-2 and TRBJ2-5, with TRBD1 matching over 11 bases. Germline lookup yields CDR1 SGHAT and CDR2 FQNNGV. V lost 2 bases to trimming and J lost 4 bases; unmatched junction nucleotides: 6. The CDR3 is made up of 16 amino acids. The CDR3 nucleotides read TGTGCCAGCAGCTTATGGGACAGGGGGTTTGGAGAGACCCAGTACTTC. Amino acids: CASSLWDRGFGETQYF. The full variable domain, with the rest looked up from reference TRBV11-2 and TRBJ2-5, is EAGVAQSPRYKIIEKRQSVAFWCNPISGHATLYWYQQILGQGPKLLIQFQNNGVVDDSQLPKDRFSAERLKGVDSTLKIQPAKLEDSAVYLCASSLWDRGFGETQYFGPGTRLLVL.

The CDR3 sequence is CASSQAAGVMETQYF. CDR3 nucleotides: TGTGCCAGCAGCCAAGCTGCGGGAGTGATGGAGACCCAGTACTTC. The V call is TRBV4-2, the J call TRBJ2-5; 7 nucleotides match TRBD2. Germline-derived CDR1 and CDR2 are LGHNA and YNFKEQ. The ends lost 1 base at V and 5 bases at J; junction bases unmatched: 7. This CDR3 region has 15 residues.

On this clone itself: Other DNA sequences in the sample encode the same CDR3. This chain joins TRBV5-1 and TRBJ1-3; D unclear. The V and J ends lost 0 bases and 0 bases respectively, with 7 bases between them. The CDR3 sequence is 15 residues long. CDR1 is SGHRS and CDR2 is YFSETQ in the germline V gene. The CDR3 protein is CASSLGSSSGNTIYF. The CDR3 DNA follows: TGCGCCAGCAGCTTGGGCAGTTCCTCTGGAAACACCATATATTTT.

The V and J genes are TRBV2 and TRBJ2-7; tentative D call: TRBD1 (6 bases). Germline CDR1 is SNHLY and CDR2 is FYNNEI. CDR3 length: 13 amino acids. V was shortened by 7 bases and J by 4 bases, with 14 bases between the two germline ends. The CDR3 DNA reads as TGTGCCAGCATGGAGGACAGAGAATACGAGCAGTACTTC. It is translated as CASMEDREYEQYF.